A selection of T cell receptor beta chains follows, all from one sample in a study of blood T cell repertoires in COVID-19. Profiled with immunoSEQ multiplex PCR; TCRdb holds only in-frame clones, not every one. The sample holds 25,000 to 30,000 clones, approximately 76% seen once. The sequencing input was peripheral blood. The origin of the receptors is a man in his 70s with acute or convalescent COVID-19. CDR3s include the opening cysteine and the closing phenylalanine or tryptophan. The D gene is left open where the match is weak. For some rows the clone size is stated as once, few or many, or as a class when expanded; others skip it.

CDR3nt | CDR3aa | j_gene | v_gene | d_gene | abundance
TGTGCCAGCAGCTTAGGGGACACAGGGTCGAGGCAGCCCCAGCATTTT | CASSLGDTGSRQPQHF | TRBJ1-5 | TRBV7-6 | . | .
TGTGCCAGCAGCCAAGATCTATTGCTAGCGGCCAAATACGAGCAGTACTTC | CASSQDLLLAAKYEQYF | TRBJ2-7 | TRBV4-2 | TRBD2 | .
TGTGCCAGTAGTATAGCGCGGGGGGTCTCCTACGAGCAGTACTTC | CASSIARGVSYEQYF | TRBJ2-7 | TRBV19 | TRBD2 | .
TGTGCCAGCTCACAAGACAGGGAAGGCTCACCCCTCCACTTT | CASSQDREGSPLHF | TRBJ1-6 | TRBV18 | TRBD1 | .
TGTGCCAGCTCCCAAGGACACCTAACTAACACCGGGGAGCTGTTTTTT | CASSQGHLTNTGELFF | TRBJ2-2 | TRBV18 | . | .
TGTGCCAGCAGGACAGTTTACGAGCAGTACTTC | CASRTVYEQYF | TRBJ2-7 | TRBV28 | . | .
TGTGCCAGCACCGACCGGACAGGACTATCCTACGAGCAGTACTTC | CASTDRTGLSYEQYF | TRBJ2-7 | TRBV6-5 | . | .
TGTGCCAGCAGGGGACAGGGGAACGAGCAGTACTTC | CASRGQGNEQYF | TRBJ2-7 | TRBV6-5 | TRBD1 | few
TGTGCCAGCTCACCCGGACAGGGGAACAATCAGCCCCAGCATTTT | CASSPGQGNNQPQHF | TRBJ1-5 | TRBV18 | TRBD1 | once
TGTGCCAGCAATTACGGGACAGGGAATTCACCCCTCCACTTT | CASNYGTGNSPLHF | TRBJ1-6 | TRBV2 | TRBD1 | .
TGTGCCAGCAGCTTAGGCCTAAGGGGTTGGAGCACAGATACGCAGTATTTT | CASSLGLRGWSTDTQYF | TRBJ2-3 | TRBV13 | . | once
TGTGCCAGCAGTTTATATAGAGACACTGAAGCTTTCTTT | CASSLYRDTEAFF | TRBJ1-1 | TRBV12-3/TRBV12-4 | . | .